This T cell receptor (beta chain) was identified during a study of cytomegalovirus exposure and HLA in healthy donors. Use of 60 Vbeta and 13 Jbeta primers characterized the PCR. Assay used: immunoSEQ multiplex PCR; TCRdb lists only in-frame clones, some missing. This sample yields around 120,000 clones, of which about two thirds are seen a single time; about 3.1% belongs to the top ten. Donors were ostensibly healthy at sampling, although undocumented immune exposures were probable. The CMV serostatus of this donor was not recorded. For this clone: The antigen remains undetermined.

Overall study results and limits: The authors enumerated over 150 TCR beta chains as linked to cytomegalovirus.

Germline V gene lookup returns CDR1 MDHEN and CDR2 SYDVKM. This CDR3 comprises 19 residues. Losses at the gene ends were 5 bases for V and 3 bases for J; bases not matched to a gene: 10. V and J are TRBV28 and TRBJ2-1; 16 nucleotides agree with TRBD2. This receptor was taken from a human donor in good health. Sample: PBMCs. The CDR3 loop is CASSPGTSGRGSRYNEQFF. In nucleotides, the CDR3 is TGTGCCAGCAGTCCTGGGACTAGCGGGAGGGGGTCGCGCTACAATGAGCAGTTCTTC.